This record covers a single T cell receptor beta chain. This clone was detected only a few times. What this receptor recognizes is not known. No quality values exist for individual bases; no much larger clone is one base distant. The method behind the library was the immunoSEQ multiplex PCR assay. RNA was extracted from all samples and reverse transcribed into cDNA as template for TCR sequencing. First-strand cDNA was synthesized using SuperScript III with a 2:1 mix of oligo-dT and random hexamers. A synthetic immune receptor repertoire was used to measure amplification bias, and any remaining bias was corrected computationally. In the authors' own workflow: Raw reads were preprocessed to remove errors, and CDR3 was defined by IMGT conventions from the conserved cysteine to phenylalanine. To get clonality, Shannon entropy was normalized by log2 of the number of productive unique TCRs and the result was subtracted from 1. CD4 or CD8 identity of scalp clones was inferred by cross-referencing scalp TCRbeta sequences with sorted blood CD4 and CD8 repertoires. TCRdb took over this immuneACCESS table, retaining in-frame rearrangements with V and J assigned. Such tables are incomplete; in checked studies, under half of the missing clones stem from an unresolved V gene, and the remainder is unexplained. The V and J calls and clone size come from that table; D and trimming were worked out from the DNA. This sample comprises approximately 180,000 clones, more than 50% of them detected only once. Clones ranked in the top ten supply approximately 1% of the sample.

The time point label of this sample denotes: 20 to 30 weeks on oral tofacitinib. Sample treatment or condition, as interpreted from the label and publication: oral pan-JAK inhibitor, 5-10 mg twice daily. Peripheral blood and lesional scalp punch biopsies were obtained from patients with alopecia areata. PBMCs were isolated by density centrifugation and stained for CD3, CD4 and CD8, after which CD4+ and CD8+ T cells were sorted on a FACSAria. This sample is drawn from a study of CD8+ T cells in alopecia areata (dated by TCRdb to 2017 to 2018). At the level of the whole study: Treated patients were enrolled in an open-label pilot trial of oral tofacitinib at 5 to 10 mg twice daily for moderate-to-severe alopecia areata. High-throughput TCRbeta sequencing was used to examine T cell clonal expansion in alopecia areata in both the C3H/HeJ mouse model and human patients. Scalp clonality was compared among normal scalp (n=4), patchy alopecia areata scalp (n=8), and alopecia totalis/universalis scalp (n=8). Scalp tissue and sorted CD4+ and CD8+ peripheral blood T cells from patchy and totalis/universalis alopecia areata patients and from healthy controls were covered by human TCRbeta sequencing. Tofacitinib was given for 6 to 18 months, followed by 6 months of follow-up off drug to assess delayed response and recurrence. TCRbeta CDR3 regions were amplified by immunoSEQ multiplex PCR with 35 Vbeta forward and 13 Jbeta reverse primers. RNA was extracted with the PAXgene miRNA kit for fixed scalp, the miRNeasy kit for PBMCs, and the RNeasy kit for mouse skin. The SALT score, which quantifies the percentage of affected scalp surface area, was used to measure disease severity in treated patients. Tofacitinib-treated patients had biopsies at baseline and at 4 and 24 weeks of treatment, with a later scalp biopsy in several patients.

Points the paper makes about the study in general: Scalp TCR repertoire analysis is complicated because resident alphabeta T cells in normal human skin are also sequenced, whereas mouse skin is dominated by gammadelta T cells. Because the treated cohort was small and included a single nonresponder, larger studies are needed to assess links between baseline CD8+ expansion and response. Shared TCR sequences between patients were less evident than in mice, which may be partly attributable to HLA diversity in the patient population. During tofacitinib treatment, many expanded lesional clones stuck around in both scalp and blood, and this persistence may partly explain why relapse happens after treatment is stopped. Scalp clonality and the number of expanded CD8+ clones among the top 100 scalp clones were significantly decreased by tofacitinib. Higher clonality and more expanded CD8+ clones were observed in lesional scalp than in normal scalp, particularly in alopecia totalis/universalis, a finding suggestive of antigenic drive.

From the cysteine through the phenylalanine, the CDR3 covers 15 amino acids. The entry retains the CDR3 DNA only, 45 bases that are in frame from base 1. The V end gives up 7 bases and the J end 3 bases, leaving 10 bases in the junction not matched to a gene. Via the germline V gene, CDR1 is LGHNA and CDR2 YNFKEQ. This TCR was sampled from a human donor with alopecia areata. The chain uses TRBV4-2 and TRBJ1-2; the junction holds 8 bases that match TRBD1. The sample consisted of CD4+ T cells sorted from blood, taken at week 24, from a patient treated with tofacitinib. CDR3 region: CASTRIGQGDYGYTF. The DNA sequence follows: TGTGCCAGCACTAGAATCGGACAGGGAGACTATGGCTACACCTTC.